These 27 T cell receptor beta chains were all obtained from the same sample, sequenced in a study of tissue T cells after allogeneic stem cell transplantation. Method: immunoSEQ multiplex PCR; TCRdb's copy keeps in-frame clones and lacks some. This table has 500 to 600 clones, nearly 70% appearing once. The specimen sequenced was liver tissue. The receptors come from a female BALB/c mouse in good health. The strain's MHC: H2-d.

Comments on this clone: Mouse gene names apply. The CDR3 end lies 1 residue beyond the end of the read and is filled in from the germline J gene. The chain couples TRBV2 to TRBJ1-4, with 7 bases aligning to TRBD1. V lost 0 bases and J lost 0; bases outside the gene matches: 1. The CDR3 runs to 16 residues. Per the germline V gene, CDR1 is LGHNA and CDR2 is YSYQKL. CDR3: CASSQDRGISNERLFF. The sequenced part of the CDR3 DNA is TGTGCCAGCAGCCAAGACAGGGGGATTTCCAACGAAAGATTATTT. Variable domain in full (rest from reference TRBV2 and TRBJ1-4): DPKIIQKPKYLVAVTGSEKILICEQYLGHNAMYWYRQSAKKPLEFMFSYSYQKLMDNQTASSRFQPQSSKKNHLDLQITALKPDDSATYFCASSQDRGISNERLFFGHGTKLSVL.

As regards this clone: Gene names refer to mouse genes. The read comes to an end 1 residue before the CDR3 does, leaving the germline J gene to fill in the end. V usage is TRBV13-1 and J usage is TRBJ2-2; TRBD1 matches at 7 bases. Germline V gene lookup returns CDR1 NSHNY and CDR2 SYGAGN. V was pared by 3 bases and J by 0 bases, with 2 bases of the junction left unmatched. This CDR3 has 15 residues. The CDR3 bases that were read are TGTGCCAGCAGTGCGGGGACAGCAAACACCGGGCAGCTCTAC. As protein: CASSAGTANTGQLY. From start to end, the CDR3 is CASSAGTANTGQLYF.

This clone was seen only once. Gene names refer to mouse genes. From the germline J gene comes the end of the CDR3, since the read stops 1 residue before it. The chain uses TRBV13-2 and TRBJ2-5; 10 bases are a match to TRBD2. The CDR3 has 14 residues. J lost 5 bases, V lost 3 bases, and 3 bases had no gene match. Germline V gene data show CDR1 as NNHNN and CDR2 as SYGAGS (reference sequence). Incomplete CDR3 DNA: TGTGCCAGCGGTGCAACTGGGGGGGGAGACACCCAGTAC. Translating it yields CASGATGGGDTQY. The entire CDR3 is CASGATGGGDTQYF.

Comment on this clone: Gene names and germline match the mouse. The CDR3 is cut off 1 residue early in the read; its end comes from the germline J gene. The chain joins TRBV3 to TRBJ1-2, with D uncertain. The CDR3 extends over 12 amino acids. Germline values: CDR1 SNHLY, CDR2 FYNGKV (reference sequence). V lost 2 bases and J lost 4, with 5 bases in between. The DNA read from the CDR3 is TGTGCCAGCAGCTTATGGGGCTCCGACTACACC. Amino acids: CASSLWGSDYT. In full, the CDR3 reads CASSLWGSDYTF.

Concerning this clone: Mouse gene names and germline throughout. CDR3: CGARAQNISNERLFF. The covered CDR3 bases are TGTGGTGCTAGAGCACAGAATATTTCCAACGAAAGATTATTT. The V gene is TRBV20, the J gene TRBJ1-4, with no clear D. The CDR3 goes on 1 residue after the read ends, and that part is filled in from the germline J gene. Germline assignment: CDR1 GFQATS and CDR2 STVNSAI. The V gene lost 3 bases and the J gene lost 0 bases, with 11 bases spanning the gap. The CDR3 loop spans 15 amino acids.

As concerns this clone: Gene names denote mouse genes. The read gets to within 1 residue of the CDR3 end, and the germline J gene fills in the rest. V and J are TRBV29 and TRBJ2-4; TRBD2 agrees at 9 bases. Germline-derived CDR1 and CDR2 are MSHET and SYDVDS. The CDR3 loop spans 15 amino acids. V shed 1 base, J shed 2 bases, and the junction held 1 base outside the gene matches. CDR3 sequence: CASSLLGGPQNTLYF. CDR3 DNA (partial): TGTGCTAGCAGTTTATTGGGGGGGCCTCAAAACACCTTGTAC.

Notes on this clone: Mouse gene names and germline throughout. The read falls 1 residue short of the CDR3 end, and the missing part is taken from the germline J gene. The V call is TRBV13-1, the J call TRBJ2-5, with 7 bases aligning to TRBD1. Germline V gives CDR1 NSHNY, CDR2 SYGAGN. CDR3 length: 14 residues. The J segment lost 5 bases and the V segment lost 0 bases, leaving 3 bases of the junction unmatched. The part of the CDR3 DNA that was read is TGTGCCAGCAGTGATGCATACAGGGGAGACACCCAGTAC. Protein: CASSDAYRGDTQY. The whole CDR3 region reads CASSDAYRGDTQYF.

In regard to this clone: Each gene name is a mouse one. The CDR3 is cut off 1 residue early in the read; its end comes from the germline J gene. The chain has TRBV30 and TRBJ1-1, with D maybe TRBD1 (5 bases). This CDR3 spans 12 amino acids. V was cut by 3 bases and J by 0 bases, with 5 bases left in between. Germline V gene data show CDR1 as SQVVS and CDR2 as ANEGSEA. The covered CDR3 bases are TGTAGTTCTAGGGACACAAACACAGAAGTCTTC. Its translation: CSSRDTNTEVF. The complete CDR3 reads CSSRDTNTEVFF.

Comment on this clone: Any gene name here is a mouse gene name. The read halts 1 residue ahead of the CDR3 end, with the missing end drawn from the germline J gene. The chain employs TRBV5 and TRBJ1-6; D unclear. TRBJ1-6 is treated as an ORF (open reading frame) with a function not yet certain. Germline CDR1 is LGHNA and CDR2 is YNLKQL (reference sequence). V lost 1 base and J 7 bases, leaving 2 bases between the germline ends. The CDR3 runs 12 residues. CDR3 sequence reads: CASSQGNSPLYF. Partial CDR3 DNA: TGTGCCAGCAGCCAAGGGAATTCGCCCCTCTAC.

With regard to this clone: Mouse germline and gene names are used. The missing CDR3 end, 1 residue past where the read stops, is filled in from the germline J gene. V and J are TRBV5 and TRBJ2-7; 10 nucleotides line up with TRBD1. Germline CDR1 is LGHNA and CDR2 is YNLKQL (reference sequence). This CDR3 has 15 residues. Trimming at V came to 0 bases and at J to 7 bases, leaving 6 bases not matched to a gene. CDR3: CASSQEGDRGLEQYF. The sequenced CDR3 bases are TGTGCCAGCAGCCAAGAGGGGGACAGGGGATTAGAACAGTAC.

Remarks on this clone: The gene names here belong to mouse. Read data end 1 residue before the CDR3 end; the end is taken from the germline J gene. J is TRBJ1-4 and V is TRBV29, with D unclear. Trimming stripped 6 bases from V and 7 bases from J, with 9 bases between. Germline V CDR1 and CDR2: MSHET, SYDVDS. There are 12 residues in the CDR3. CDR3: CASRQAAERLFF. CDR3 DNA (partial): TGTGCTAGCAGGCAGGCCGCCGAAAGATTATTT.

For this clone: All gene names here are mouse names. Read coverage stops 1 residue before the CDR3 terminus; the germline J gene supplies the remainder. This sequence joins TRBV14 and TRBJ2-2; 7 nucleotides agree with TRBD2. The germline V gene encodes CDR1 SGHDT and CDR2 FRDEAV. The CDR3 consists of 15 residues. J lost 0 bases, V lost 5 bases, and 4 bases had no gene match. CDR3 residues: CASSQTGTNTGQLYF. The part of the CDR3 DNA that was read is TGTGCCAGCAGCCAGACTGGGACAAACACCGGGCAGCTCTAC.

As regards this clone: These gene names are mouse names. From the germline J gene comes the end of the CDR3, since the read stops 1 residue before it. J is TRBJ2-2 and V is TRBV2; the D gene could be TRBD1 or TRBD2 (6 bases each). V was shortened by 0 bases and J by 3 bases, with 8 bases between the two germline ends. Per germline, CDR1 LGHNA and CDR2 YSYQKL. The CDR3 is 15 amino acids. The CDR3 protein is CASSQEGADTGQLYF. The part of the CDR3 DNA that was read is TGTGCCAGCAGCCAAGAGGGGGCTGACACCGGGCAGCTCTAC.

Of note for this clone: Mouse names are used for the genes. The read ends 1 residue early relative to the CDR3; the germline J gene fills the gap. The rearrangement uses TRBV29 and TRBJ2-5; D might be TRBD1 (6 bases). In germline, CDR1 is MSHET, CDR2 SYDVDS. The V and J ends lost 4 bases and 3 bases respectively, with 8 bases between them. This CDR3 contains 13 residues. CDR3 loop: CASSWDKQDTQYF. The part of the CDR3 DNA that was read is TGTGCTAGCAGTTGGGACAAACAAGACACCCAGTAC.

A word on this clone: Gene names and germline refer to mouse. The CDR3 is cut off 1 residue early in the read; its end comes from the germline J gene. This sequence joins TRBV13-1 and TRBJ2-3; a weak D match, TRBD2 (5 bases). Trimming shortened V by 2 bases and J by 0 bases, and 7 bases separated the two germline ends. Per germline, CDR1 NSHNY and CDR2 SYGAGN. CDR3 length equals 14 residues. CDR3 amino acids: CASSDLGSAETLYF. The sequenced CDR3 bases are TGTGCCAGCAGTGACCTGGGTAGTGCAGAAACGCTGTAT.

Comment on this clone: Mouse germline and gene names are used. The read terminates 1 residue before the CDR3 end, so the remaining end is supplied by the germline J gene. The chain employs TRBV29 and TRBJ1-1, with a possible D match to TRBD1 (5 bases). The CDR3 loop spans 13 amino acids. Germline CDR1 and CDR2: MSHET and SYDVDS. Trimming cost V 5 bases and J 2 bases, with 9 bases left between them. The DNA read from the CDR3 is TGTGCTAGCAGTCCCCGGGGCAACACAGAAGTCTTC. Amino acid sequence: CASSPRGNTEVF. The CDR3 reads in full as CASSPRGNTEVFF.

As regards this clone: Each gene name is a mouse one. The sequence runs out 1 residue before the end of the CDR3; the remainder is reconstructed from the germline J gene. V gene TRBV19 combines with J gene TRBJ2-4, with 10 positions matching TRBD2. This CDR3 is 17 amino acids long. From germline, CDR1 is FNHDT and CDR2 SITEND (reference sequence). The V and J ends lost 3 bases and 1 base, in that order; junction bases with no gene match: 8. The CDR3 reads CASSTQDWGPGQNTLYF. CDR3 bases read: TGTGCCAGCAGTACCCAGGACTGGGGGCCTGGTCAAAACACCTTGTAC.

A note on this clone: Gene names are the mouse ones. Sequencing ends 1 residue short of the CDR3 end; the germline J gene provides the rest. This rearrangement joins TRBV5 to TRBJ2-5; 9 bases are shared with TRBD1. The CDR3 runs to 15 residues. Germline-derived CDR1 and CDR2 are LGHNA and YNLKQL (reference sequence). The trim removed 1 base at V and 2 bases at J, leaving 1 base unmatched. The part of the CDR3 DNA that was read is TGTGCCAGCAGCCAAGGACAGGGGGGCCAAGACACCCAGTAC. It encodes CASSQGQGGQDTQY. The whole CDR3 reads CASSQGQGGQDTQYF.

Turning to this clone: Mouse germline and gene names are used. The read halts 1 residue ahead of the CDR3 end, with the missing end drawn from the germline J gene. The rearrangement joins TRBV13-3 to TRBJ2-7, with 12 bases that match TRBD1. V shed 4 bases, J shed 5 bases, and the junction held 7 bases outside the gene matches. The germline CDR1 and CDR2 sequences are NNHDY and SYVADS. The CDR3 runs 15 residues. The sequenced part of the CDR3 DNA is TGTGCCAGCAGTCCCGGGACAGGGGGCAGAAATGAACAGTAC. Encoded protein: CASSPGTGGRNEQY. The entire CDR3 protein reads CASSPGTGGRNEQYF.

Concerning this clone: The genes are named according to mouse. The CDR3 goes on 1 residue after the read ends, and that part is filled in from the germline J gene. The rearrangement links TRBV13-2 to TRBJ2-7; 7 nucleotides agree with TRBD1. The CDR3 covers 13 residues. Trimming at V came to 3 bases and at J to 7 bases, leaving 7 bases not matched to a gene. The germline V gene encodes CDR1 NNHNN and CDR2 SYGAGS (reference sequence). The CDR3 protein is CASGVPQGNEQYF. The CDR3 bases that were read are TGTGCCAGCGGTGTCCCACAGGGGAACGAACAGTAC.

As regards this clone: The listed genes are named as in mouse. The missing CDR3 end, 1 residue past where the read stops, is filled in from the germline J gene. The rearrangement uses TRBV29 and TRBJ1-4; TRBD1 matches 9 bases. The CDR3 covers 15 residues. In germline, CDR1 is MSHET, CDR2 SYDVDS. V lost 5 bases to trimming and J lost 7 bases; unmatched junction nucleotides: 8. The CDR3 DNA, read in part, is TGTGCTAGCAGTACCCCCGGGACAGGGAGCGAAAGATTATTT. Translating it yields CASSTPGTGSERLF. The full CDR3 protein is CASSTPGTGSERLFF.

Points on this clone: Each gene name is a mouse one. CDR3 in amino acids: CASSSYRGDTEVFF. The part of the CDR3 DNA that was read is TGTGCCAGCAGCTCTTACAGGGGTGACACAGAAGTCTTC. The chain couples TRBV4 to TRBJ1-1; 7 nucleotides agree with TRBD1. The read comes to an end 1 residue before the CDR3 does, leaving the germline J gene to fill in the end. The CDR3 contains 14 residues. V lost 4 bases and J lost 3; bases outside the gene matches: 5. Germline V gene data show CDR1 as LGHDT and CDR2 as YNNKQL (reference sequence). Full variable domain (remainder filled in from reference TRBV4 and TRBJ1-1): ETAVFQTPNYHVTQVGNEVSFNCKQTLGHDTMYWYKQDSKKLLKIMFSYNNKQLIVNETVPRRFSPQSSDKAHLNLRIKSVEPEDSAVYLCASSSYRGDTEVFFGKGTRLTVV.

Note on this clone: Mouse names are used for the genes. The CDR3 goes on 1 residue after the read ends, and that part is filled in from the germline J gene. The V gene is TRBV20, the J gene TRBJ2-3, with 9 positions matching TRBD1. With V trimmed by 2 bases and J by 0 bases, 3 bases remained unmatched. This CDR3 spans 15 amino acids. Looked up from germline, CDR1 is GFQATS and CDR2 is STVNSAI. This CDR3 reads CGARPGQGSAETLYF. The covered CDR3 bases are TGTGGTGCTAGGCCGGGACAGGGTAGTGCAGAAACGCTGTAT.

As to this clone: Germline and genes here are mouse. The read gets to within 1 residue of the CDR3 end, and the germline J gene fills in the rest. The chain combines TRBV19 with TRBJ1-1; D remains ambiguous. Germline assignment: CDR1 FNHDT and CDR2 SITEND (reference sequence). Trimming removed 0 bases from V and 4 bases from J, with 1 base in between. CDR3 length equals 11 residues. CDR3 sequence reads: CASSIGTEVFF. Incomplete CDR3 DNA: TGTGCCAGCAGTATAGGCACAGAAGTCTTC.

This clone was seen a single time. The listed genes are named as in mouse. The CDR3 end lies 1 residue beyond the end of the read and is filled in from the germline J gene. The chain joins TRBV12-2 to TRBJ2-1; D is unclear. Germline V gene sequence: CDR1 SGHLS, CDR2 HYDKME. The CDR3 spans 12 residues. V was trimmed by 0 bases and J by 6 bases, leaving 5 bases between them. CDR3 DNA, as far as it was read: TGTGCCAGCTCTCTCGAGGGTGCTGAGCAGTTC. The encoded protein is CASSLEGAEQF. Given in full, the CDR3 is CASSLEGAEQFF.

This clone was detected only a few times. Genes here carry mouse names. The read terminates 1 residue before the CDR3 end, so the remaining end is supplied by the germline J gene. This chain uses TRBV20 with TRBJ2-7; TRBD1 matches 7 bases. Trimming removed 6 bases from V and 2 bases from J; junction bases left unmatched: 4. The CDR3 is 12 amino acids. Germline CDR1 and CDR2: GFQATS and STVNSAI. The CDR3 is CGATGQAYEQYF. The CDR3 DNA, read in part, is TGTGGTGCAACCGGACAGGCCTATGAACAGTAC.

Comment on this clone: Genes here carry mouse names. The covered CDR3 bases are TGTGCCAGCGGTGAGGGGGGGGCAGAAGTCTTC. This gives the protein CASGEGGAEVF. The whole CDR3 protein reads CASGEGGAEVFF. The chain carries TRBV13-2 and TRBJ1-1; possibly TRBD1 for D (5 bases). The read terminates 1 residue before the CDR3 end, so the remaining end is supplied by the germline J gene. V lost 2 bases and J lost 6, with 8 bases in between. The CDR3 consists of 12 residues. CDR1 and CDR2 (germline): NNHNN, SYGAGS (reference sequence).